Following are 31 T cell receptor beta chains from one sample sequenced in a study of blood T cell repertoires in COVID-19 (dated by TCRdb to about 2020). Library preparation employed the immunoSEQ multiplex PCR assay. The clones in this table, taken by TCRdb from immuneACCESS, are in-frame only. Not every clone is retained; where verified, under half of the shortfall comes from an unresolved V gene, and the cause of the rest is unknown. A total of around 150,000 clones appear in this sample, approximately 83% of them only once. Clones ranked in the top ten supply around 10% of the sample. Material for sequencing was peripheral blood. The source of these receptors is an elderly woman with active or convalescent COVID-19.

This clone was found once. This chain connects TRBV19 to TRBJ1-1; unclear D gene. Trimming removed 3 bases from V and 7 bases from J, with 6 bases in between. The germline V gene encodes CDR1 LNHDA and CDR2 SQIVND (reference sequence). This CDR3 is built from 11 residues. For the CDR3, the DNA is TGTGCCAGTAGTATCAGGTATGAAGCTTTCTTT. It codes for CASSIRYEAFF.

The V gene is TRBV24-1, the J gene TRBJ2-3; maybe TRBD2 (6 bases). This CDR3 contains 15 residues. V dropped 4 bases and J dropped 0 bases, with 10 bases sitting between them. Per germline, CDR1 KGHDR and CDR2 SFDVKD. The CDR3 region has the DNA TGTGCCACCAGTGAACGCGGGGATAGCACAGATACGCAGTATTTT. Its translation: CATSERGDSTDTQYF.

This clone was seen more than once but under ten times. J is TRBJ1-1 and V is TRBV4-1, with 7 bases matching TRBD1. This CDR3 spans 17 amino acids. V lost 4 bases to trimming and J lost 2 bases; unmatched junction nucleotides: 13. The germline CDR1 and CDR2 sequences are MGHRA and YSYEKL. CDR3 sequence reads: CASSLPGQRVTNTEAFF. As DNA, the CDR3 is TGCGCCAGCAGCCTTCCGGGACAGCGGGTAACCAACACTGAAGCTTTCTTT.

The genes are TRBV18 and TRBJ2-5; the match to TRBD2 covers 14 bases. The CDR3 extends over 16 amino acids. The germline V gene has CDR1 KGHSH and CDR2 LQKENI. The ends lost 3 bases at V and 4 bases at J; junction bases unmatched: 4. The CDR3 DNA is TGTGCCAGCTCACCTGGGACTAGCGGGGGTGGAGAGACCCAGTACTTC. It specifies CASSPGTSGGGETQYF. The full variable domain, its missing parts supplied by reference TRBV18 and TRBJ2-5, is NAGVMQNPRHLVRRRGQEARLRCSPMKGHSHVYWYRQLPEEGLKFMVYLQKENIIDESGMPKERFSAEFPKEGPSILRIQQVVRGDSAAYFCASSPGTSGGGETQYFGPGTRLLVL.

This clone was recorded once. The sample carries other DNA sequences with the same CDR3. This chain connects TRBV14 to TRBJ1-2; unclear D gene. Per the germline V gene, CDR1 is SGHDN and CDR2 is FVKESK. The CDR3 extends over 13 amino acids. V gave up 1 base and J gave up 2 bases, with 5 bases separating them. The chain's CDR3 is CASSQGQNYGYTF. The DNA of the CDR3 is TGTGCCAGCAGCCAAGGGCAGAACTATGGCTACACCTTC.

This chain uses TRBV4-3 with TRBJ1-1; the match to TRBD1 covers 7 bases. The CDR3 runs 15 residues. Looked up from germline, CDR1 is LGHNA and CDR2 is YSLEER. J gave up 9 bases and V 2 bases, and 12 bases lay outside the gene matches. In DNA, the CDR3 is TGCGCCAGCAGCCAATCCGGACAGGTCGGGGAGAAAGCTTTCTTT. As protein: CASSQSGQVGEKAFF.

V usage is TRBV9 and J usage is TRBJ2-7; 7 positions agree with TRBD1. Germline V lookup: CDR1 SGDLS, CDR2 YYNGEE. The CDR3 has 15 amino acids. V trimming: 4 bases; J trimming: 6 bases; junction bases outside the gene matches: 13. CDR3 DNA: TGTGCCAGCAGCCCTAATCAACAGGGGATTGGCGAGCAGTACTTC. Translating it yields CASSPNQQGIGEQYF.

The CDR3 bases are TGTGCCAGCAGTGACGGGTTGGCGGGGGAACGGTTCTTC. This gives the protein CASSDGLAGERFF. The J gene is TRBJ2-1, the V gene TRBV6-4; 7 nucleotides agree with TRBD2. After removal of 2 bases from V and 15 bases from J, the junction contained 10 bases not matched to a gene. Germline CDR1 is MRHNA and CDR2 is SNTAGT. This CDR3 has 13 residues.

The V and J genes are TRBV10-2 and TRBJ1-2; 12 bases are shared with TRBD1. Germline CDR1 is WSHSY and CDR2 is SAAADI. The V segment lost 7 bases and the J segment 4 bases; nucleotides outside the gene matches: 10. The length of the CDR3 is 16 residues. The CDR3 bases are TGCGCCAGCACCGAGGGGGACAGGGGGCGCGGCTATGGCTACACCTTC. It is translated as CASTEGDRGRGYGYTF.

The chain couples TRBV7-2 to TRBJ2-5; TRBD1 matches at 7 bases. The V gene's germline CDR1 is SGHTA and CDR2 FQGNSA. Trimming took 5 bases from V and 0 from J; bases not matched to a gene: 9. This CDR3 region has 16 residues. CDR3 nucleotide sequence: TGTGCCAGCAGCAAACGACAGGGTTCGTACCAAGAGACCCAGTACTTC. Translation gives CASSKRQGSYQETQYF.

The chain couples TRBV3-1 (or the pseudogene TRBV3-2) to TRBJ2-3; a possible D gene is TRBD2 (6 bases). Germline V gives CDR1 LGHDT, CDR2 YNNKEL (reference sequence). There are 17 residues in the CDR3. Trimming took off 4 bases at V and 0 bases at J, with 17 bases between the two ends. The CDR3 spells CASSRQWDFYSTDTQYF. The DNA of the CDR3 is TGTGCCAGCAGCCGACAATGGGACTTCTATAGCACAGATACGCAGTATTTT.

This rearrangement joins TRBV7-2 to TRBJ1-1, with D perhaps TRBD1 (6 bases). Germline CDR1 and CDR2: SGHTA and FQGNSA. The CDR3 totals 17 residues. The V gene lost 1 base and the J gene lost 0 bases, with 15 bases spanning the gap. The CDR3 here is CASSLVALQGMNTEAFF. CDR3 in DNA: TGTGCCAGCAGCTTAGTGGCCCTACAGGGTATGAACACTGAAGCTTTCTTT.

V and J are TRBV7-3 and TRBJ2-1; 11 bases align to TRBD2. The germline V gene has CDR1 SGHTA and CDR2 FQGTGA. J was trimmed by 4 bases and V by 5 bases; bases with no gene match: 4. This CDR3 comprises 15 residues. This chain's CDR3 is CASSTGTSGYNEQFF. In nucleotides, the CDR3 is TGTGCCAGCAGCACCGGGACTAGCGGTTACAATGAGCAGTTCTTC.

This sequence joins TRBV13 and TRBJ1-2; possibly TRBD1 for D (5 bases). The CDR3 extends over 13 amino acids. Germline V gene data show CDR1 as PRHDT and CDR2 as FYEKMQ (reference sequence). V was shortened by 5 bases and J by 4 bases, with 11 bases between the two germline ends. CDR3 in amino acids: CASSVGQTYGYTF. CDR3 nucleotides: TGTGCCAGCAGCGTCGGACAAACCTATGGCTACACCTTC.

V usage is TRBV6-2 or TRBV6-3 and J usage is TRBJ1-1; a possible D gene is TRBD1 (6 bases). V gave up 6 bases and J gave up 1 base, with 9 bases separating them. The germline CDR1 and CDR2 sequences are MNHEY and SVGEGT. CDR3 length: 13 residues. The CDR3 protein is CASSQQGNTEAFF. The DNA for the CDR3 is TGTGCCAGCAGCCAACAGGGGAACACTGAAGCTTTCTTT.

The chain links TRBV12-3 or TRBV12-4 to TRBJ1-2; TRBD1 is a possible D gene (6 bases). The length of the CDR3 is 13 residues. The ends were cut back, 3 bases at V and 4 bases at J, with 9 bases in the middle. This chain's CDR3 is CASSLDRSYGYTF. CDR3 in DNA: TGTGCCAGCAGTTTGGACAGAAGCTATGGCTACACCTTC.

The rearrangement links TRBV7-6 to TRBJ2-1; 7 positions agree with TRBD2. The V gene's germline CDR1 is SGHVS and CDR2 FNYEAQ. This CDR3 is 15 amino acids long. V was pared by 2 bases and J by 8 bases, with 9 bases of the junction left unmatched. CDR3 amino acids: CASSLWRGLRDEQFF. DNA for the CDR3: TGTGCCAGCAGCTTATGGCGGGGACTAAGGGATGAGCAGTTCTTC.

The CDR3 protein is CASSLTGQGLHGYTF. The DNA for the CDR3 is TGTGCCAGCAGCCTAACGGGACAGGGTCTTCATGGCTACACCTTC. This chain connects TRBV5-8 to TRBJ1-2, with 9 nucleotides matching TRBD1. Per germline, CDR1 SGHTS and CDR2 YDEGEE. With V trimmed by 4 bases and J by 6 bases, 10 bases remained unmatched. The CDR3 loop spans 15 amino acids.

This rearrangement joins TRBV7-2 to TRBJ1-5; weak D call: TRBD1 (5 bases). CDR3 size: 13 residues. CDR1 SGHTA and CDR2 FQGNSA come from the germline V gene. Between the trimmed V and J ends, which lost 3 bases and 4 bases, there was a span of 7 bases. In DNA, the CDR3 is TGTGCCAGCAGCTTTCGACAGAATCAGCCCCAGCATTTT. As protein: CASSFRQNQPQHF.

The chain has TRBV9 and TRBJ1-6; 9 bases agree with TRBD1. The V gene end was trimmed by 0 bases and the J gene end by 9 bases; junction bases not matched to a gene: 7. CDR3 length: 16 amino acids. Germline lookup yields CDR1 SGDLS and CDR2 YYNGEE. The CDR3 nucleotides read TGTGCCAGCAGCGTAGAGTTGGGGGACAGGGCTTCACCCCTCCACTTT. Its protein product is CASSVELGDRASPLHF. The variable domain in full, completed from reference TRBV9 and TRBJ1-6, reads DSGVTQTPKHLITATGQRVTLRCSPRSGDLSVYWYQQSLDQGLQFLIQYYNGEERAKGNILERFSAQQFPDLHSELNLSSLELGDSALYFCASSVELGDRASPLHFGNGTRLTVT.

This clone was counted a few times. The rearrangement links TRBV2 to TRBJ1-4; weak D call: TRBD1 (5 bases). V lost 5 bases to trimming and J lost 8 bases, with 12 bases between them. Germline V CDR1 and CDR2: SNHLY, FYNNEI. The CDR3 totals 13 residues. CDR3: CASSREQDEKLFF. The CDR3 nucleotides are TGTGCCAGCAGTCGAGAACAGGACGAAAAACTGTTTTTT.

This sequence joins TRBV7-9 and TRBJ1-2; tentative D call: TRBD1 (6 bases). Trimming took off 0 bases at V and 5 bases at J, with 13 bases between the two ends. Germline CDR1 SEHNR, CDR2 FQNEAQ (reference sequence). The CDR3 sequence is 15 residues long. The CDR3 DNA sequence: TGTGCCAGCAGCTTAGCGTTCGGCAGGGGATATGGCTACACCTTC. This translates into CASSLAFGRGYGYTF.

This clone was detected a few times. Other nucleotide sequences from this sample produce the same CDR3. This chain uses TRBV3-1 (or the pseudogene TRBV3-2) with TRBJ1-4; 7 nucleotides match TRBD1. The V segment lost 1 base and the J segment 8 bases; nucleotides outside the gene matches: 7. The CDR3 extends over 15 amino acids. Germline V gene sequence: CDR1 LGHDT, CDR2 YNNKEL (reference sequence). The CDR3 region is CASSQGTGLREKLFF. Here the CDR3 DNA reads TGTGCCAGCAGCCAAGGGACAGGCCTGCGGGAAAAACTGTTTTTT.

V gene TRBV18 combines with J gene TRBJ2-7; D not certain. Germline V gene sequence: CDR1 KGHSH, CDR2 LQKENI. CDR3 length: 15 residues. Trimming removed 1 base from V and 0 bases from J, with 10 bases in between. Here the CDR3 reads CASSPREVSSYEQYF. The CDR3, as DNA: TGTGCCAGCTCACCACGCGAGGTGAGCTCCTACGAGCAGTACTTC. Variable domain in full (rest from reference TRBV18 and TRBJ2-7): NAGVMQNPRHLVRRRGQEARLRCSPMKGHSHVYWYRQLPEEGLKFMVYLQKENIIDESGMPKERFSAEFPKEGPSILRIQQVVRGDSAAYFCASSPREVSSYEQYFGPGTRLTVT.

The chain is built from TRBV4-3 and TRBJ2-3; 7 bases line up with TRBD2. CDR3 length equals 17 residues. Germline lookup yields CDR1 LGHNA and CDR2 YSLEER. V was clipped by 0 bases and J by 2 bases; unmatched bases: 8. The CDR3 loop is CASSQDGPAGDTDTQYF. The DNA for the CDR3 is TGCGCCAGCAGCCAAGATGGCCCGGCGGGGGACACAGATACGCAGTATTTT.

The J gene is TRBJ2-1, the V gene TRBV27, with D possibly being TRBD2 (5 bases). Trimming took 6 bases from V and 0 from J, leaving 15 bases between them. Germline V gives CDR1 MNHEY, CDR2 SMNVEV (reference sequence). The length of the CDR3 is 16 residues. The CDR3 nucleotides read TGTGCCAGCAGACCGGCGGGTGCAAGCTCCTACAATGAGCAGTTCTTC. Translation: CASRPAGASSYNEQFF.

V is TRBV4-3 and J is TRBJ2-5; 7 bases fit TRBD2. From germline, CDR1 is LGHNA and CDR2 YSLEER. The CDR3 runs 16 residues. V shed 3 bases and J 0 bases; nucleotides not matched to a gene: 7. The CDR3 region has the DNA TGCGCCAGCAGCCAGACTAGCAGCCGGAACCAAGAGACCCAGTACTTC. It encodes CASSQTSSRNQETQYF.

The chain employs TRBV5-4 and TRBJ2-5; 7 bases align to TRBD2. The CDR3 spans 15 residues. Germline assignment: CDR1 SGHNT and CDR2 YYREEE (reference sequence). After removal of 4 bases from V and 4 bases from J, the junction contained 10 bases not matched to a gene. As DNA, the CDR3 is TGTGCCAGCAGCCCCTTGGCGGGGGTAGGAGAGACCCAGTACTTC. Its translation is CASSPLAGVGETQYF.

About this clone itself: The junction does not match germline at one end; this may be a read error. CDR3 DNA: TGTGCCAGCACTTCGAACAGGGGAAGTAATTCGCCCCTCCACTTT. Amino acid sequence: CASTSNRGSNSPLHF. This chain joins TRBV7-8 and TRBJ1-6, with 7 bases that match TRBD1. The CDR3 is 15 residues long. The germline V gene has CDR1 SGHVS and CDR2 FQNEAQ.

The genes are TRBV29-1 and TRBJ1-3; 9 positions agree with TRBD1. The CDR3 is 13 residues long. Losses at the gene ends were 6 bases for V and 3 bases for J; bases not matched to a gene: 3. CDR1 is SQVTM, CDR2 ANQGSEA, per germline. The CDR3 here is CSVGTGIGNTIYF. CDR3 nucleotides: TGCAGCGTGGGGACAGGGATTGGAAACACCATATATTTT.

The chain employs TRBV7-8 and TRBJ2-1; D possibly corresponds to TRBD1 (6 bases). The ends were cut back, 1 base at V and 1 base at J, with 8 bases in the middle. The CDR3 extends over 15 amino acids. The V gene's germline CDR1 is SGHVS and CDR2 FQNEAQ. The CDR3 sequence is CASSLGGRSYNEQFF. CDR3 bases: TGTGCCAGCAGCTTAGGGGGGCGGTCCTACAATGAGCAGTTCTTC.